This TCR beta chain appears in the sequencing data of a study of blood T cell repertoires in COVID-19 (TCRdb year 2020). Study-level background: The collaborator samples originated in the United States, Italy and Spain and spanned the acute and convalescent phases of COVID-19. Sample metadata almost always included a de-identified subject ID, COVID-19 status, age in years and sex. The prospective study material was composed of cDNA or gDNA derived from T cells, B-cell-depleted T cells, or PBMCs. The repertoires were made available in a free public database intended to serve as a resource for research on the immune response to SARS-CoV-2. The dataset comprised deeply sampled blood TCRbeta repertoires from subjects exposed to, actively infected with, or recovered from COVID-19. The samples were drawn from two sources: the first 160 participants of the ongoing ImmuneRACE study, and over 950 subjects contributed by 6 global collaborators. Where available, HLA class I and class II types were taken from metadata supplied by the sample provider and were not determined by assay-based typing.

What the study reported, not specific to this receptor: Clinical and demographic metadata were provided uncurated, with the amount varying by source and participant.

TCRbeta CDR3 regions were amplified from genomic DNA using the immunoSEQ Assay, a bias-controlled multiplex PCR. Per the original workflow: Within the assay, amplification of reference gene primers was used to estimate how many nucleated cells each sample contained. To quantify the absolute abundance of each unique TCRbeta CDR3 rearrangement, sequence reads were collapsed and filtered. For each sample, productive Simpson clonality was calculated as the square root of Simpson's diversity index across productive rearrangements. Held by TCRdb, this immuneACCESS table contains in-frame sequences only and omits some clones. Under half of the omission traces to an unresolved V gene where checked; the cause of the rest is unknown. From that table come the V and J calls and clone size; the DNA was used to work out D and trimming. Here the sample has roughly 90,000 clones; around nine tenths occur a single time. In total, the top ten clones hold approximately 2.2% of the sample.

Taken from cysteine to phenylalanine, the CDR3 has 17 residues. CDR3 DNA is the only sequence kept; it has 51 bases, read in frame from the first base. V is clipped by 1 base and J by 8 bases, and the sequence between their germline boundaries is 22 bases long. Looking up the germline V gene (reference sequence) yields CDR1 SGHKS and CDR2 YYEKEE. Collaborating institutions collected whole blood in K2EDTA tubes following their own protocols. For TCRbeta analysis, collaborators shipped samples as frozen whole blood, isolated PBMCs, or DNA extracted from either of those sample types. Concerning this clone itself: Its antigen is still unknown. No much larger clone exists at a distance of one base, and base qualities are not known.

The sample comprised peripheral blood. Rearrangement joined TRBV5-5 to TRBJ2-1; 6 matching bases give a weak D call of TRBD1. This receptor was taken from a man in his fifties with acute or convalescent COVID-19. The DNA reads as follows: TGTGCCAGCAGCTTGAAATGGACGGGACAACTAAACCATGAGCAGTTCTTC. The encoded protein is CASSLKWTGQLNHEQFF.